This T cell receptor beta chain was captured in a study of T cell clonotyping in hematopoietic cell transplantation. The protocol was immunoSEQ multiplex PCR, while the TCRdb copy is restricted to in-frame clones and leaves out a portion. Among 13,000 to 15,000 clones, about 97% were seen once, and the ten largest hold less than 4.5%. Recipient blood drawn about 28 days pretransplant and days 30, 100, 180 after. General observations from the study: No sorting was done, leaving CD4 and CD8 contributions mixed.

A note on this clone: The antigen is undetermined.

Trimming pared 2 bases from V and 7 bases from J, leaving 15 bases between. The CDR3 is 15 amino acids. CDR1 SNHLY and CDR2 FYNNEI come from the germline V gene. This sequence originates from a female patient in her forties or fifties who had an allogeneic stem cell transplant from an unrelated donor, so T cells may come from the graft donor. Some clones in this sample may be carry-over from other donors' samples. Here the sequenced sample was peripheral blood mononuclear cells, taken 30 days after allogeneic stem cell transplant. The rearrangement joins TRBV2 to TRBJ1-5; D is possibly TRBD1 (5 bases). CDR3 sequence: CASSEWWQGNQPQHF. In nucleotides, the CDR3 is TGTGCCAGCAGTGAATGGTGGCAGGGAAACCAGCCCCAGCATTTT.